Listed below are T cell receptor beta chains from one sample, sequenced in a study of T cell repertoires in cytomegalovirus infection. One entry per CDR3 protein, called by TCRdb with MiXCR from the reads. The sample shows some 800,000 distinct CDR3 sequences, 32% of them seen only once. These TCRs' antigens remain unknown. The starting material was cultured CD8+ T cells from PBMCs, obtained from culture after CMV antigen stimulation. The receptors shown here come from a human donor in good health (CMV status not recorded). Some clones in this sample may be carry-over from other donors' samples. The CDR3 runs from the conserved cysteine through the conserved F or W. A D gene is named only where the DNA matches it firmly. Size is omitted from some rows. Given values are once, few, many or a class for expanded clones.

d_call: .; clone_size: .; j_call: TRBJ2-1; v_call: TRBV2; cdr3_aa: CASSEALGQLLNEQFF; cdr3_nt: TGTGCCAGCAGTGAAGCACTGGGACAATTGCTCAATGAGCAGTTCTTC
d_call: TRBD2; clone_size: .; j_call: TRBJ2-2; v_call: TRBV4-1; cdr3_aa: CASSTYEGRGTGELFF; cdr3_nt: TGCGCCAGCAGCACCTACGAGGGGAGGGGCACCGGGGAGCTGTTTTTT
d_call: .; clone_size: few; j_call: TRBJ2-6; v_call: TRBV29-1; cdr3_aa: CSAATPGLSSGANVLTF; cdr3_nt: TGCAGCGCTGCAACACCAGGGCTCTCCTCTGGGGCCAACGTCCTGACTTTC
d_call: .; clone_size: .; j_call: TRBJ1-2; v_call: TRBV6-5; cdr3_aa: CASSPRTEDGYTF; cdr3_nt: TGTGCCAGCAGTCCCCGGACGGAGGATGGCTACACCTTC
d_call: .; clone_size: few; j_call: TRBJ1-1; v_call: TRBV27; cdr3_aa: CASRHWDTEAFF; cdr3_nt: TGTGCCAGCAGACATTGGGACACTGAAGCTTTCTTT
d_call: .; clone_size: .; j_call: TRBJ1-6; v_call: TRBV2; cdr3_aa: CASILDSSYNSPLHF; cdr3_nt: TGTGCCAGCATTCTGGACAGCTCCTATAATTCACCCCTCCACTTT
d_call: .; clone_size: .; j_call: TRBJ2-1; v_call: TRBV4-2; cdr3_aa: CASSQGMDHKLDEQFF; cdr3_nt: TGTGCCAGCAGCCAAGGGATGGACCACAAGTTGGATGAGCAGTTCTTC
d_call: TRBD1; clone_size: many; j_call: TRBJ1-1; v_call: TRBV7-6; cdr3_aa: CASSSSGTAEAFF; cdr3_nt: TGTGCCAGCAGCTCCTCCGGGACAGCTGAAGCTTTCTTT
d_call: .; clone_size: few; j_call: TRBJ2-2; v_call: TRBV6-5; cdr3_aa: CASSYSGGGGELFF; cdr3_nt: TGTGCCAGCAGTTACTCAGGGGGTGGCGGGGAGCTGTTTTTT
d_call: TRBD1; clone_size: many; j_call: TRBJ2-5; v_call: TRBV6-6; cdr3_aa: CASSYRDREETQYF; cdr3_nt: TGTGCCAGCAGTTACAGGGACAGAGAAGAGACCCAGTACTTC
d_call: TRBD1; clone_size: .; j_call: TRBJ1-1; v_call: TRBV30; cdr3_aa: CAWGTTGQGVLNTEAFF; cdr3_nt: TGTGCCTGGGGTACAACGGGACAGGGGGTTTTGAACACTGAAGCTTTCTTT
d_call: TRBD1; clone_size: .; j_call: TRBJ2-1; v_call: TRBV6-2/TRBV6-3; cdr3_aa: CASSYLGTDYNEQFF; cdr3_nt: TGTGCCAGCAGTTACCTAGGGACAGATTACAATGAGCAGTTCTTC
d_call: .; clone_size: once; j_call: TRBJ2-3; v_call: TRBV6-2/TRBV6-3; cdr3_aa: CASSYSAVTDTQYF; cdr3_nt: TGTGCCAGCAGTTACTCGGCAGTCACAGATACGCAGTATTTT
d_call: TRBD1; clone_size: many; j_call: TRBJ2-7; v_call: TRBV19; cdr3_aa: CATEGATYEQYF; cdr3_nt: TGTGCCACCGAGGGGGCGACCTACGAGCAGTACTTC
d_call: TRBD1; clone_size: once; j_call: TRBJ1-2; v_call: TRBV23-1; cdr3_aa: CASSLRQGAFYGYTF; cdr3_nt: TGCGCCAGCAGTCTCCGACAGGGGGCATTTTATGGCTACACCTTC
d_call: .; clone_size: .; j_call: TRBJ1-5; v_call: TRBV27; cdr3_aa: CASSLWGGGNQPQHF; cdr3_nt: TGTGCCAGCAGTTTGTGGGGCGGGGGTAATCAGCCCCAGCATTTT
d_call: TRBD1; clone_size: .; j_call: TRBJ2-5; v_call: TRBV5-8; cdr3_aa: CASSLRQGAGQETQYF; cdr3_nt: TGTGCCAGCAGCCTAAGACAGGGGGCTGGTCAAGAGACCCAGTACTTC
d_call: .; clone_size: once; j_call: TRBJ1-1; v_call: TRBV19; cdr3_aa: CASSILAGYTEAFF; cdr3_nt: .
d_call: TRBD2; clone_size: .; j_call: TRBJ2-3; v_call: TRBV7-2; cdr3_aa: CASSHIFGEGTDTQYF; cdr3_nt: TGTGCCAGCAGCCACATATTTGGGGAGGGAACAGATACGCAGTATTTT
d_call: TRBD2; clone_size: few; j_call: TRBJ2-3; v_call: TRBV27; cdr3_aa: CASSSPTSGGAHRDTQYF; cdr3_nt: TGTGCCAGCAGTTCCCCGACTAGCGGGGGGGCCCATCGTGATACGCAGTATTTT
d_call: .; clone_size: .; j_call: TRBJ2-1; v_call: TRBV19; cdr3_aa: CASSPADREKFF; cdr3_nt: TGTGCCAGTAGTCCGGCGGACCGAGAGAAGTTCTTC
d_call: .; clone_size: few; j_call: TRBJ2-7; v_call: TRBV12-3/TRBV12-4; cdr3_aa: CASSLQGPIGEQYF; cdr3_nt: TGTGCCAGCAGTTTACAGGGACCGATCGGGGAGCAGTACTTC
d_call: .; clone_size: .; j_call: TRBJ1-1; v_call: TRBV7-9; cdr3_aa: CASSGTFEAFF; cdr3_nt: TGTGCCAGCAGCGGCACCTTTGAAGCTTTCTTT
d_call: .; clone_size: few; j_call: TRBJ2-3; v_call: TRBV2; cdr3_aa: CASGGGSTDTQYF; cdr3_nt: TGTGCCTCTGGGGGCGGTAGCACAGATACGCAGTATTTT
d_call: .; clone_size: .; j_call: TRBJ2-7; v_call: TRBV27; cdr3_aa: CASGKSIYEQYF; cdr3_nt: TGTGCCAGCGGGAAGAGCATCTACGAGCAGTACTTC
d_call: TRBD1; clone_size: few; j_call: TRBJ1-1; v_call: TRBV7-9; cdr3_aa: CASSPEGQMNTEAFF; cdr3_nt: TGTGCCAGCAGCCCAGAGGGACAGATGAACACTGAAGCTTTCTTT